The 8 T cell receptor beta chains in this list originate from one sample, sequenced in a study of blood T cell repertoires in COVID-19. Sequencing used immunoSEQ multiplex PCR; TCRdb keeps in-frame clones, though not all of them. This table holds roughly 340,000 clones, roughly 89% found once. Sequenced input: peripheral blood. Every receptor here comes from a woman aged 18-29 years who had recovered from COVID-19.

The V and J genes are TRBV5-1 and TRBJ1-1, with D possibly being TRBD1 (6 bases). CDR3 length equals 16 residues. Trimming left V 0 bases short and J 4 bases short, with 16 bases between. In germline, CDR1 is SGHRS, CDR2 YFSETQ. As DNA, the CDR3 is TGCGCCAGCAGCTTGGCGCCAGGGGACGATGGCACTGAAGCTTTCTTT. Translated: CASSLAPGDDGTEAFF.

The V gene is TRBV4-1, the J gene TRBJ1-2; D possibly corresponds to TRBD1 (6 bases). This CDR3 comprises 14 residues. Germline CDR1 is MGHRA and CDR2 is YSYEKL. Trimming removed 3 bases at V and 8 bases at J, with 16 bases between. The CDR3 DNA sequence: TGCGCCAGCAGCCAGACTTGGGGGCACCGGGGCTACACCTTC. It specifies CASSQTWGHRGYTF.

V and J are TRBV6-6 and TRBJ1-1, with 7 bases aligning to TRBD1. Germline CDR1 and CDR2: MNHNY and SVGAGI (reference sequence). The CDR3 runs 15 residues. V was clipped by 3 bases and J by 0 bases; unmatched bases: 4. For the CDR3, the DNA is TGTGCCAGCAGTTATGGGGACAGACTGAACACTGAAGCTTTCTTT. Amino acid sequence: CASSYGDRLNTEAFF.

The chain employs TRBV21-1 and TRBJ1-5; TRBD1, the table's D call, was not compared with the DNA. TRBV21-1 is a pseudogene locus. The CDR3 loop spans 16 amino acids. The CDR3 region is CASSKRGQGGRQPQHF. The CDR3 DNA follows: TGTGCCAGCAGCAAAAGGGGACAGGGAGGAAGGCAGCCCCAGCATTTT.

The V and J genes are TRBV4-3 and TRBJ2-3; the D gene is possibly TRBD2 (6 bases). This CDR3 is built from 15 residues. Trimming removed 1 base at V and 4 bases at J, with 12 bases between. CDR1 is LGHNA and CDR2 is YSLEER in the germline V gene. The CDR3 coding sequence is TGCGCCAGCAGCCAAGCCGCGGGAAGCTCAGATACGCAGTATTTT. It is translated as CASSQAAGSSDTQYF.

This rearrangement joins TRBV4-2 to TRBJ2-3, with TRBD2 matching over 8 bases. The CDR3 consists of 16 residues. Trimming at V came to 3 bases and at J to 2 bases, leaving 7 bases not matched to a gene. The V gene's germline CDR1 is LGHNA and CDR2 YNFKEQ. Written as DNA, the CDR3 is TGTGCCAGCAGCCAGGGCGGGGGGCGCGCCACAGATACGCAGTATTTT. Amino acids: CASSQGGGRATDTQYF.

The V gene is TRBV7-2, the J gene TRBJ1-2, with a tentative D call TRBD1 (6 bases). Germline V CDR1 and CDR2: SGHTA, FQGNSA. This CDR3 comprises 15 residues. Trimming took off 6 bases at V and 7 bases at J, with 21 bases between the two ends. The DNA of the CDR3 is TGTGCCAGCAGTTTCTCTGTGAGGGGGAAAGGTGGCTACACCTTC. It is translated as CASSFSVRGKGGYTF.

The J gene is TRBJ2-1, the V gene TRBV11-3; 8 nucleotides line up with TRBD1. The CDR3 is made up of 14 amino acids. CDR1 and CDR2 from the germline V gene are SGHNT and YENEEA. Trimming took 6 bases from V and 8 from J; bases not matched to a gene: 9. CDR3 nucleotide sequence: TGTGCCAGCAGGCGTGCGGGACAGGTCGATGAGCAGTTCTTC. Amino acids: CASRRAGQVDEQFF.